This T cell receptor beta chain emerged from a study of identical twins (dated by TCRdb to 2016 to 2017). Background on the whole study: To test whether fetal clonotypes persist, this study deep-sequenced TCR alpha and beta repertoires from monozygotic twins, from unrelated adults of various ages, and from cord blood. To rule out contamination, replicate twin experiments were performed at different times with different library preparation protocols. General conclusions and limits of the study: Compared with coincidental sharing between unrelated individuals, an excess of low generation-probability sequences was observed among out-of-frame TCR alpha sequences shared between twins. The excess sharing between twins in beta out-of-frame sequences was weaker because fewer shared sequences reduced the signal-to-noise ratio. Because the same donors could not be followed over many years, the conclusions depended on cross-sectional statistical analysis. Abundant cord blood beta clonotypes carried fewer insertions; young adult naive repertoires showed a weaker similar trend, while memory repertoires showed none. Zero-insertion analyses could be partly confounded by invariant T cells such as MAIT and iNKT, though diverse VJ usage argued against such confounding for most clonotypes. In monozygotic twins, out-of-frame TCR alpha sharing was systematically underestimated by recombination models, although the models agreed with sharing between unrelated individuals.

Library method: 5' RACE. The sequencing machine was an Illumina HiSeq 2000. Template switching added a universal primer binding site, and the final cDNA carried a unique molecular identifier that allowed TCR cDNA molecules to be counted accurately. Specific primers in the conserved constant-segment region were used to synthesize first-strand cDNA for the TCR alpha and beta chains. To control for contamination, each cDNA library was double barcoded with a SMART-Mk sample barcode plus Illumina barcodes. Two successive PCR steps introduced TruSeq adapter sequences along with Illumina sample barcodes. The Illumina HiSeq platform was used with custom primers to sequence TCR alpha and beta cDNA libraries. The paper's processing steps were these. Raw reads were processed with MiGEC to extract unique molecular identifiers, and MiXCR was used to determine CDR3 positions. For each individual, recombination models were inferred using an EM algorithm with the repgenHMM and IGoR tools. The analysis of shared clonotypes was done with the tcR package in R, with sharing normalized by the product of cloneset sizes. To study raw recombination without the effects of thymic and clonal selection, out-of-frame nonproductive sequences were analyzed. The public reads were run again by TCRdb, first through fastp at Q25 and then through MiXCR, and only productive beta chains were kept. Identical CDR3 protein sequences are pooled into one entry, listed with their most common genes and DNA. The V and J calls here are based on TCRdb, not the publication. This sample has approximately 240,000 distinct CDR3 sequences in its table, and roughly an eighth of those were observed once. The top ten hold 8.8% of the sample.

CDR3 length: 13 amino acids, cysteine to phenylalanine. The entry retains the CDR3 DNA only, 39 bases that are in frame from base 1. From a lookup of the germline V gene (reference sequence), CDR1 and CDR2 are LGHDT and YNNKEL. V gives up 1 base and J gives up 6 bases, and the segment between their germline ends measures 10 bases. This clonotype was seen more than once but under ten times. This clone's antigen is unknown. No base-level quality is on record; no much larger clone is a single base apart. Only healthy Caucasian donors were included. Miltenyi CD45RO+ enrichment and human naive T-cell isolation kits were used to isolate memory (CD45RO+) and naive T cells from PBMC.

Input material: memory (CD45RO+) T cells sorted from blood. The cell subset or site label of this sample denotes: CD45RO+ enriched T cells. The rearranged segments are TRBV3-1 and TRBJ2-7, with the D gene uncertain. The sequence came from a woman aged 18-29 years in good health. The DNA reads TGTGCCAGCAGCCAAGGGGTGGGCAGCGAGCAGTACTTC. This yields the protein CASSQGVGSEQYF.